This TCR beta chain is from a study of blood T cell repertoires in COVID-19 (dated by TCRdb to about 2020). Regarding the research as a whole: The collaborator samples originated in the United States, Italy and Spain and spanned the acute and convalescent phases of COVID-19. The sample metadata nearly always contained a de-identified subject ID, COVID-19 status, age in years and sex. The samples were drawn from two sources: the first 160 participants of the ongoing ImmuneRACE study, and 1,000 to 1,500 subjects contributed by 6 global collaborators. The prospective study material was composed of cDNA or gDNA derived from T cells, B-cell-depleted T cells, or PBMCs. The repertoires were released in a freely available public database meant as a resource for research on the immune response to SARS-CoV-2. Deeply sampled blood TCRbeta repertoires from subjects exposed to, actively infected with, or recovered from COVID-19 were included in the dataset. Where available, HLA class I and class II types were taken from metadata supplied by the sample provider and were not determined by assay-based typing.

V is cut by 10 bases and J by 0 bases, and the space between the germline ends is 22 bases. The CDR3 starts with the cysteine, ends with the phenylalanine, and has 17 residues. This entry keeps only the CDR3 DNA: 51 bases, framed from base 1. Looking up the germline V gene yields CDR1 MRHNA and CDR2 SNTAGT. Overall results and qualifications from the work: The amount of clinical and demographic metadata varied by source and participant and was provided uncurated.

As regards this clone: The clone's antigen remains unknown. No much larger clone is present one base from it, and per-base qualities are unavailable.

Collaborating institutions collected whole blood in K2EDTA tubes following their own protocols. For TCRbeta analysis, collaborators shipped samples as frozen whole blood, isolated PBMCs, or DNA extracted from either of those sample types. The immunoSEQ Assay, a bias-controlled multiplex PCR, was used to amplify TCRbeta CDR3 regions from genomic DNA. In the original analysis: Within the assay, amplification of reference gene primers was used to estimate how many nucleated cells each sample contained. Sequence reads were collapsed and filtered to measure the absolute abundance of every unique TCRbeta CDR3 rearrangement. For each sample, productive Simpson clonality was calculated as the square root of Simpson's diversity index over productive rearrangements. Entries here come from immuneACCESS through TCRdb and include only in-frame sequences with V and J called. Some clones fail to appear in such tables; in the studies checked, an unresolved V gene covers under half of the shortfall, and the cause of the remainder is unknown. The V and J calls and clone size were taken over from that table, and D and trimming were inferred from the DNA. The sample contains approximately 59,000 clones, 85% to 90% of them found a single time. In total, the top ten clones hold under 5% of the sample.

The rearrangement joined TRBV6-4 to TRBJ1-5; the D gene is perhaps TRBD1, from 5 matching bases. This TCR was recovered from a man aged 35 to 55 with active COVID-19. The specimen sequenced was peripheral blood. This receptor has the CDR3 CATMGGPGTVSNQPQHF. The sequenced DNA: TGTGCCACCATGGGGGGACCCGGGACGGTTAGCAATCAGCCCCAGCATTTT.